The 31 T cell receptor beta chains in this list originate from one sample, sequenced in a study of CD8+CD57+ T cells in acquired aplastic anemia. Patients included in sequencing had previously demonstrated CD8+CD57+ cell expansion by flow cytometry. The use of genomic DNA as template underpinned the TCR beta VDJ and CDR3 profiling. One entry per CDR3 protein, called by TCRdb with MiXCR from the reads. The sample has roughly 200,000 distinct CDR3 sequences, roughly 60% seen once. The source material was sorted CD4+, CD8+, or CD8+CD57+ T cells (not recorded which) from PBMCs. The source of these receptors is a human donor with aplastic anemia.

This clonotype was recorded at least ten times. CDR3 loop: CASSLQTGRNTEAFF. CDR3 DNA sequence: TGTGCCAGCAGTCTACAGACAGGGAGGAACACTGAAGCTTTCTTT. V gene TRBV2 combines with J gene TRBJ1-1, with 7 nucleotides matching TRBD1. This CDR3 contains 15 residues. The V and J ends lost 5 bases and 1 base, in that order; junction bases with no gene match: 7. Germline CDR1 is SNHLY and CDR2 is FYNNEI.

The chain is built from TRBV19 and TRBJ2-7; 8 nucleotides match TRBD2. Germline-derived CDR1 and CDR2 are LNHDA and SQIVND (reference sequence). The V gene end was trimmed by 3 bases and the J gene end by 4 bases; junction bases not matched to a gene: 5. CDR3 size: 14 residues. The CDR3 sequence: CASSMGSGSYEQYF. In nucleotides, the CDR3 is TGTGCCAGTAGTATGGGGAGCGGGAGTTACGAGCAGTACTTC.

The J gene is TRBJ1-5, the V gene TRBV10-2; a weak D match, TRBD1 (6 bases). V lost 8 bases, J lost 10 bases, and 21 bases lay in between. Germline values: CDR1 WSHSY, CDR2 SAAADI. The CDR3 spans 14 residues. The CDR3, as DNA: TGCGCCAGCGGACTGAGGGGGGGCCCTTCTCCCCAGCATTTT. This sequence encodes CASGLRGGPSPQHF.

In its sample, this clonotype was seen many times. The V call is TRBV13, the J call TRBJ1-1; TRBD1 agrees at 8 bases. Per germline, CDR1 PRHDT and CDR2 FYEKMQ (reference sequence). The CDR3 has 16 residues. V was clipped by 5 bases and J by 5 bases; unmatched bases: 13. The DNA of the CDR3 is TGTGCCAGCAGCGATTTCAGGGGGCGGGGTGGAACTGAAGCTTTCTTT. Protein: CASSDFRGRGGTEAFF.

V gene TRBV20-1 combines with J gene TRBJ1-3; unclear D gene. The V end was cut by 4 bases, the J end by 0 bases, with 7 bases between. The germline V gene encodes CDR1 DFQATT and CDR2 SNEGSKA (reference sequence). The CDR3 runs to 13 residues. The CDR3 is CSAMIASGNTIYF. CDR3 nucleotide sequence: TGCAGTGCTATGATAGCCTCTGGAAACACCATATATTTT.

This clonotype was detected once. As DNA, the CDR3 is TGTGCCAGCAGTTGGGGGAGGACCGGGGAGCTGTTTTTT. Amino acid sequence: CASSWGRTGELFF. The genes are TRBV12-3 or TRBV12-4 and TRBJ2-2; D possibly corresponds to TRBD2 (6 bases). The CDR3 is 13 residues long. V lost 4 bases and J lost 5, with 8 bases in between.

This rearrangement joins TRBV2 to TRBJ1-5, with a weak D call TRBD1 (5 bases). In germline, CDR1 is SNHLY, CDR2 FYNNEI. CDR3 length: 16 amino acids. Trimming pared 1 base from V and 3 bases from J, leaving 13 bases between. Here the CDR3 reads CASSEGGRRYNQPQHF. CDR3 in DNA: TGTGCCAGCAGTGAAGGGGGGAGAAGGTACAATCAGCCCCAGCATTTT. Drawing the rest from reference TRBV2 and TRBJ1-5, the complete variable domain is EPEVTQTPSHQVTQMGQEVILRCVPISNHLYFYWYRQILGQKVEFLVSFYNNEISEKSEIFDDQFSVERPDGSNFTLKIRSTKLEDSAMYFCASSEGGRRYNQPQHFGDGTRLSIL.

V and J are TRBV2 and TRBJ2-3; 9 bases match TRBD1. The V gene end was trimmed by 8 bases and the J gene end by 3 bases; junction bases not matched to a gene: 0. Per the germline V gene, CDR1 is SNHLY and CDR2 is FYNNEI. CDR3 length: 12 residues. In DNA form, the CDR3 reads TGTGCCAGCGGGACAGGGACAGATACGCAGTATTTT. Protein sequence: CASGTGTDTQYF.

This clonotype is a singleton in its sample. This chain joins TRBV20-1 and TRBJ2-5, with D unresolved. The germline CDR1 and CDR2 sequences are DFQATT and SNEGSKA (reference sequence). The CDR3 has 12 amino acids. Trimming removed 6 bases from V and 5 bases from J, with 13 bases in between. CDR3 sequence (DNA): TGCAGTGCCTCGACAAGGTTGGAGACCCAGTACTTC. It translates to CSASTRLETQYF.

V usage is TRBV25-1 and J usage is TRBJ1-1; no clear D gene. Trimming cost V 1 base and J 1 base, with 16 bases left between them. CDR3 length: 17 residues. Germline lookup yields CDR1 MGHDK and CDR2 SYGVNS. CDR3 bases: TGTGCCAGCAGTGAATGGGCTAAAGGGCGCCCGAACACTGAAGCTTTCTTT. Its translation: CASSEWAKGRPNTEAFF.

The chain joins TRBV20-1 to TRBJ2-7; TRBD1 agrees at 7 bases. V shed 6 bases, J shed 4 bases, and the junction held 9 bases outside the gene matches. Germline V gene sequence: CDR1 DFQATT, CDR2 SNEGSKA (reference sequence). The CDR3 spans 13 residues. The CDR3 protein is CSAPSDRNYEQYF. The CDR3 nucleotides read TGCAGTGCGCCGTCGGACAGGAATTACGAGCAGTACTTC.

This clonotype has more than one count but fewer than ten. Being one base from a much bigger clone, this may be a read error. The J gene is TRBJ2-3, the V gene TRBV7-9; D is unresolved. The germline V gene encodes CDR1 SEHNR and CDR2 FQNEAQ (reference sequence). CDR3 length: 13 residues. V lost 10 bases and J lost 2, with 13 bases in between. The CDR3 DNA is TGTGCCATCACGGGCCCCGTCACAGATACGCAGTATTTT. It encodes CAITGPVTDTQYF.

The chain couples TRBV7-9 to TRBJ1-1; D not resolved. The CDR3 has 14 amino acids. Trimming took off 3 bases at V and 5 bases at J, with 13 bases between the two ends. Germline V lookup: CDR1 SEHNR, CDR2 FQNEAQ (reference sequence). The CDR3 DNA follows: TGTGCCAGCAGCTTGGGTTCCTCGCGAACTGAAGCTTTCTTT. Protein sequence: CASSLGSSRTEAFF. The entire variable domain, with the rest obtained from reference TRBV7-9 and TRBJ1-1, is as follows: DTGVSQNPRHKITKRGQNVTFRCDPISEHNRLYWYRQTLGQGPEFLTYFQNEAQLEKSRLLSDRFSAERPKGSFSTLEIQRTEQGDSAMYLCASSLGSSRTEAFFGQGTRLTVV.

This chain joins TRBV5-1 and TRBJ2-2, with a weak D call TRBD1 (6 bases). Germline CDR1 and CDR2: SGHRS and YFSETQ. CDR3 length: 16 residues. Trimming left V 1 base short and J 2 bases short, with 12 bases between. Written as DNA, the CDR3 is TGCGCCAGCAGCTTGCAGGGGACCCCTAACACCGGGGAGCTGTTTTTT. As protein: CASSLQGTPNTGELFF.

This clonotype was found once. The gene calls are TRBV29-1 and TRBJ2-3; TRBD2 is a possible D gene (6 bases). CDR1 SQVTM and CDR2 ANQGSEA come from the germline V gene. Trimming removed 3 bases from V and 5 bases from J, with 15 bases in between. This CDR3 has 14 amino acids. The CDR3 DNA sequence: TGCAGCGTTGATTCATGGGGGGAAGGAGATACGCAGTATTTT. The encoded protein is CSVDSWGEGDTQYF.

The V and J genes are TRBV7-9 and TRBJ2-5, with TRBD1 as a possible D gene (6 bases). The CDR3 has 14 residues. In germline, CDR1 is SEHNR, CDR2 FQNEAQ (reference sequence). Trimming pared 5 bases from V and 4 bases from J, leaving 14 bases between. The CDR3 bases are TGTGCCAGCAGCCAACTACAGGGTTTAGAGACCCAGTACTTC. Residues: CASSQLQGLETQYF.

The rearrangement links TRBV12-3 or TRBV12-4 to TRBJ1-6, with D possibly being TRBD1 (5 bases). Deletions cut 3 bases from V and 11 bases from J, with 20 bases between. This CDR3 contains 16 residues. Written as DNA, the CDR3 is TGTGCCAGCAGTTTCTCCCATCTCCGGGGCCCCACACCCCTCCACTTT. This gives the protein CASSFSHLRGPTPLHF.

V gene TRBV15 combines with J gene TRBJ2-7, with D perhaps given as TRBD1 or TRBD2 (5 bases each). Germline lookup yields CDR1 LNHNV and CDR2 YYDKDF (reference sequence). Deletions cut 5 bases from V and 3 bases from J, with 14 bases between. The CDR3 loop spans 14 amino acids. CDR3 region: CATSGDLSLYEQYF. CDR3 bases: TGTGCCACCAGCGGGGACCTGTCCCTCTACGAGCAGTACTTC.

Regarding this clonotype: Germline and junction disagree at one end, which may indicate a read error. The CDR3 sequence is CASSKDTQETQYF. In nucleotides, the CDR3 is TGTGCTAGCAGCAAGGACACGCAAGAGACCCAGTACTTC. The chain links TRBV7-7 to TRBJ2-5; tentative D call: TRBD1 (5 bases). The germline V gene has CDR1 SSHAT and CDR2 FNYEAQ (reference sequence). The CDR3 is 13 residues long.

This clonotype has a count of ten or more. This chain joins TRBV6-1 and TRBJ2-3; the match to TRBD2 covers 13 bases. Germline assignment: CDR1 MNHNS and CDR2 SASEGT. The CDR3 has 15 residues. The ends lost 2 bases at V and 4 bases at J; junction bases unmatched: 0. The DNA of the CDR3 is TGTGCCAGCAGTGAAACTAGCGGGGGGGCAGATACGCAGTATTTT. As protein: CASSETSGGADTQYF.

The chain has TRBV9 and TRBJ1-6; TRBD1 matches at 8 bases. This CDR3 has 14 residues. Trimming took 5 bases from V and 5 from J; bases not matched to a gene: 3. Germline CDR1 and CDR2: SGDLS and YYNGEE. The CDR3 spells CASSYRGNNSPLHF. The CDR3 DNA follows: TGTGCCAGCAGTTACAGGGGGAATAATTCACCCCTCCACTTT. Full variable domain (remainder filled in from reference TRBV9 and TRBJ1-6): DSGVTQTPKHLITATGQRVTLRCSPRSGDLSVYWYQQSLDQGLQFLIQYYNGEERAKGNILERFSAQQFPDLHSELNLSSLELGDSALYFCASSYRGNNSPLHFGNGTRLTVT.

The V and J genes are TRBV7-9 and TRBJ1-2; D not certain. The germline V and J ends were trimmed by 7 bases and 5 bases, with 11 bases remaining between them. The germline V gene encodes CDR1 SEHNR and CDR2 FQNEAQ (reference sequence). CDR3 length: 12 residues. Here the CDR3 DNA reads TGTGCCAGCACCGACCGCGGGTATGGCTACACCTTC. It yields the protein CASTDRGYGYTF.

Comments on this clonotype: Germline and junction disagree at one end, which may indicate a read error. J is TRBJ1-3 and V is TRBV20-1; D is undetermined. The germline CDR1 and CDR2 sequences are DFQATT and SNEGSKA (reference sequence). This CDR3 has 17 amino acids. The CDR3 DNA follows: TGCAGTGCTAGATTAGCGTCCCGGAGACTCTCTGGTAACACCATATATTTT. Its translation: CSARLASRRLSGNTIYF.

This chain links TRBV20-1 with TRBJ1-1; D unresolved. V was clipped by 4 bases and J by 4 bases, with 10 bases between them. This CDR3 spans 12 amino acids. Looked up from germline, CDR1 is DFQATT and CDR2 is SNEGSKA (reference sequence). CDR3 in amino acids: CSAISGITEAFF. The CDR3 nucleotides are TGCAGTGCTATTTCCGGAATCACTGAAGCTTTCTTT.

The rearrangement joins TRBV10-2 to TRBJ2-1; D call uncertain. CDR1 is WSHSY and CDR2 is SAAADI in the germline V gene. CDR3 length: 11 residues. Trimming stripped 2 bases from V and 8 bases from J, with 4 bases between. The CDR3 DNA reads as TGCGCCAGCAGTGAGCTGGATGAGCAGTTCTTC. Encoded protein: CASSELDEQFF.

This clonotype appeared a few times. The chain combines TRBV25-1 with TRBJ2-1, with TRBD1 identical over 8 bases. Germline assignment: CDR1 MGHDK and CDR2 SYGVNS. CDR3 length: 17 residues. Germline trimming cut 4 bases from V and 4 bases from J; bases unmatched to any gene: 12. The CDR3 sequence is CASSGFSGTGSYNEQFF. CDR3 sequence (DNA): TGTGCCAGCAGTGGCTTCTCCGGGACAGGTTCTTACAATGAGCAGTTCTTC.

The table lists this clonotype with many counts. This chain connects TRBV6-1 to TRBJ2-2; D is undetermined. Between the trimmed V and J ends, which lost 2 bases and 9 bases, there was a span of 13 bases. The CDR3 loop spans 14 amino acids. The germline V gene encodes CDR1 MNHNS and CDR2 SASEGT. As DNA, the CDR3 is TGTGCCAGCAGTGAAAGTACGTGGATGCGGGAGCTGTTTTTT. The encoded protein is CASSESTWMRELFF.

For this clonotype: This may come from a read error, since a much larger clone is one base off. The chain is built from TRBV27 and TRBJ2-3; D is unresolved. V shed 7 bases and J shed 1 base, with 12 bases lying between them. The CDR3 loop spans 14 amino acids. From germline, CDR1 is MNHEY and CDR2 SMNVEV (reference sequence). CDR3 nucleotides: TGTGCCAGCATCCGTCGGGTGTGCACAGATACGCAGTATTTT. Encoded protein: CASIRRVCTDTQYF.

The gene calls are TRBV2 and TRBJ2-7, with D possibly being TRBD2 (5 bases). The CDR3 runs 12 residues. CDR1 is SNHLY and CDR2 is FYNNEI in the germline V gene. V was trimmed by 7 bases and J by 6 bases, leaving 13 bases between them. The CDR3 loop reads CASTTAAGEQYF. The DNA of the CDR3 is TGTGCCAGCACCACTGCCGCGGGCGAGCAGTACTTC.

This clonotype is a singleton in its sample. The rearrangement joins TRBV2 to TRBJ1-2; D uncertain. The CDR3 sequence is 12 residues long. CDR1 SNHLY and CDR2 FYNNEI come from the germline V gene. The V and J ends lost 7 bases and 8 bases respectively, with 14 bases between them. The CDR3 reads CASTHDLGGYTF. The CDR3, as DNA: TGTGCCAGCACCCACGACCTGGGGGGCTACACCTTC.

The chain employs TRBV7-9 and TRBJ2-1; the D call may be TRBD1 or TRBD2 (6 bases each). Trimming pared 2 bases from V and 7 bases from J, leaving 18 bases between. CDR3 size: 16 residues. Germline CDR1 is SEHNR and CDR2 is FQNEAQ (reference sequence). The chain's CDR3 is CASSLRGLRFANEQFF. In nucleotides, the CDR3 is TGTGCCAGCAGCTTACGGGGGCTGAGGTTCGCAAATGAGCAGTTCTTC.